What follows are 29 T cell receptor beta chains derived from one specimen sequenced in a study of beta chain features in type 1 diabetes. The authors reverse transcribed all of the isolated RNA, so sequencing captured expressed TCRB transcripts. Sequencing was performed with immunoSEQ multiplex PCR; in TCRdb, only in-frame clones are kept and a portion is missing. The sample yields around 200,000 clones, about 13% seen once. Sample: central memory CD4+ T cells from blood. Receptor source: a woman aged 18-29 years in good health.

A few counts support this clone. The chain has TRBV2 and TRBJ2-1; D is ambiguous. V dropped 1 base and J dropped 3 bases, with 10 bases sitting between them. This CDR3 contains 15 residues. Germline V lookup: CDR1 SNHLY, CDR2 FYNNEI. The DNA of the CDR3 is TGTGCCAGCAGTGAAGGGGCAGCAATCTACAATGAGCAGTTCTTC. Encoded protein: CASSEGAAIYNEQFF. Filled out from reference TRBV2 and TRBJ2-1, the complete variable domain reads EPEVTQTPSHQVTQMGQEVILRCVPISNHLYFYWYRQILGQKVEFLVSFYNNEISEKSEIFDDQFSVERPDGSNFTLKIRSTKLEDSAMYFCASSEGAAIYNEQFFGPGTRLTVL.

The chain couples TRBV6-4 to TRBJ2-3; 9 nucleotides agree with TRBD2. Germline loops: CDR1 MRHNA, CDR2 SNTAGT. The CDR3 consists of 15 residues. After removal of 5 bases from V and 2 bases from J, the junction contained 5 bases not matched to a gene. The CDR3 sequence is CASSISGGNTDTQYF. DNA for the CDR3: TGTGCCAGCAGTATCAGCGGGGGGAACACAGATACGCAGTATTTT.

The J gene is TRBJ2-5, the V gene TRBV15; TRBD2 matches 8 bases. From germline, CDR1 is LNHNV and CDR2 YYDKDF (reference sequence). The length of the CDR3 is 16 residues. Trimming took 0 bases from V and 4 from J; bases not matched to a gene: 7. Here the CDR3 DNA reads TGTGCCACCAGCAGAGATTGGGGCGGGAGGATAGAGACCCAGTACTTC. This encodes CATSRDWGGRIETQYF.

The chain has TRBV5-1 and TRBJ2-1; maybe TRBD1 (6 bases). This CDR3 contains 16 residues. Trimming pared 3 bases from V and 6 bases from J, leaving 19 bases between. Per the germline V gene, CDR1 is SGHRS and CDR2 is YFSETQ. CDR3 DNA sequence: TGCGCCAGCAGCTCCTCCGGGACAACTGTGCTCAATGAGCAGTTCTTC. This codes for CASSSSGTTVLNEQFF. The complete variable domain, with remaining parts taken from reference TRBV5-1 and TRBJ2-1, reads KAGVTQTPRYLIKTRGQQVTLSCSPISGHRSVSWYQQTPGQGLQFLFEYFSETQRNKGNFPGRFSGRQFSNSRSEMNVSTLELGDSALYLCASSSSGTTVLNEQFFGPGTRLTVL.

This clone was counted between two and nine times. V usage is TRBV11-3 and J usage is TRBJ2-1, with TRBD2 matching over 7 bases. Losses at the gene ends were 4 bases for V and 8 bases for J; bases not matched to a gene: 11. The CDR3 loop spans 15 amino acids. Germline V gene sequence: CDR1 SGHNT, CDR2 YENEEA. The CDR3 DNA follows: TGTGCCAGCAGCTACTCTTATACTAGCGAGCATGAGCAGTTCTTC. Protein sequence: CASSYSYTSEHEQFF.

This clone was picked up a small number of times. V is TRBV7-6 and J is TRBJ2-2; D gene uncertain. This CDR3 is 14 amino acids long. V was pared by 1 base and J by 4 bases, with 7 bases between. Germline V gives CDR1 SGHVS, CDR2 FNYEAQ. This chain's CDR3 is CASSLELLTGELFF. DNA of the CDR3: TGTGCCAGCAGCTTAGAACTCCTCACCGGGGAGCTGTTTTTT.

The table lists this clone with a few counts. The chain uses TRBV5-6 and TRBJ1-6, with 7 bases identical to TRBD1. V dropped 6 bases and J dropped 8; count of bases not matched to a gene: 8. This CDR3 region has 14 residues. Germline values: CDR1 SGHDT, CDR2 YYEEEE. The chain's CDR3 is CASIQTGMDSPLHF. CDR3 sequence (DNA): TGTGCCAGCATCCAGACAGGGATGGATTCACCCCTCCACTTT.

The CDR3 DNA is TGTGCCAGCAGCTGGGGTCAGGGGAGGAACACTGAAGCTTTCTTT. It codes for CASSWGQGRNTEAFF. This chain joins TRBV5-4 and TRBJ1-1, with a tentative D call TRBD1 (6 bases). This CDR3 is 15 amino acids long. V shed 3 bases and J shed 1 base, with 13 bases lying between them. Germline V gene sequence: CDR1 SGHNT, CDR2 YYREEE (reference sequence).

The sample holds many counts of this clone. The CDR3 region is CATSSRVGANVLTF. CDR3 DNA: TGTGCCACCAGCAGCAGGGTTGGGGCCAACGTCCTGACTTTC. This sequence joins TRBV15 and TRBJ2-6; D possibly corresponds to TRBD1 (5 bases). This CDR3 region has 14 residues. In germline, CDR1 is LNHNV, CDR2 YYDKDF (reference sequence). The V and J ends lost 3 bases and 3 bases respectively, with 6 bases between them. The entire variable domain, with the rest obtained from reference TRBV15 and TRBJ2-6, is as follows: DAMVIQNPRYQVTQFGKPVTLSCSQTLNHNVMYWYQQKSSQAPKLLFHYYDKDFNNEADTPDNFQSRRPNTSFCFLDIRSPGLGDTAMYLCATSSRVGANVLTFGAGSRLTVL.

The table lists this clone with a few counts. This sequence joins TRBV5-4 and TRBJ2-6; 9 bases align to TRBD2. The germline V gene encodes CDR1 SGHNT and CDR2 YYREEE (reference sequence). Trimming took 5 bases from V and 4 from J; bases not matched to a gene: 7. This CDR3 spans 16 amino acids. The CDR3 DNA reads TGTGCCAGCAGGGTAGGGACTAGCCCGGGGGCCAACGTCCTGACTTTC. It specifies CASRVGTSPGANVLTF.

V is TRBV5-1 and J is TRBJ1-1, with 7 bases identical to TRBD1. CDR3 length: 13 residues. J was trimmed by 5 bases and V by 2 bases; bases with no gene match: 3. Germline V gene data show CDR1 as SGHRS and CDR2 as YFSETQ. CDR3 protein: CASSLLDRTEAFF. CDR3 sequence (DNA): TGCGCCAGCAGCTTATTGGACAGGACTGAAGCTTTCTTT.

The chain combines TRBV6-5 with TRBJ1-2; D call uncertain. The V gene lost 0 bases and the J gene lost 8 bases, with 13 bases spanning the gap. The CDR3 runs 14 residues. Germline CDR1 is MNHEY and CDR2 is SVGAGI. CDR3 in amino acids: CASSYSSPNEGYTF. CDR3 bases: TGTGCCAGCAGTTACTCGAGCCCGAACGAGGGCTACACCTTC.

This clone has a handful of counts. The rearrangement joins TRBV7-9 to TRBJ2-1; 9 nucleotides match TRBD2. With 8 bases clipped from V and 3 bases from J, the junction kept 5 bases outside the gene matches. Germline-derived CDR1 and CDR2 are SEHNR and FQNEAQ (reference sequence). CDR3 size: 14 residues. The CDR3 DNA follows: TGTGCCAGCTTCGAAGCGGGAGGCTACAATGAGCAGTTCTTC. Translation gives CASFEAGGYNEQFF.

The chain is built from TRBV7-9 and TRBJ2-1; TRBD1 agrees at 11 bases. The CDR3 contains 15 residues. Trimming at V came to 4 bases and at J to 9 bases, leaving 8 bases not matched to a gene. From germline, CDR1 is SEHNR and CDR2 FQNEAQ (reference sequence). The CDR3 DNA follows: TGTGCCAGCAGCTCGGGACAGGGGGTAACGGGTGAGCAGTTCTTC. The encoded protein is CASSSGQGVTGEQFF.

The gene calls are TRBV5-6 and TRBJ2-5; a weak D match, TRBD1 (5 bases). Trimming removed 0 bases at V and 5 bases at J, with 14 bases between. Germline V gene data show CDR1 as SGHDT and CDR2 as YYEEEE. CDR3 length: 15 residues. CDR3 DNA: TGTGCCAGCAGCTTGGTCTCGCAGGGATGGGAGACCCAGTACTTC. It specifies CASSLVSQGWETQYF.

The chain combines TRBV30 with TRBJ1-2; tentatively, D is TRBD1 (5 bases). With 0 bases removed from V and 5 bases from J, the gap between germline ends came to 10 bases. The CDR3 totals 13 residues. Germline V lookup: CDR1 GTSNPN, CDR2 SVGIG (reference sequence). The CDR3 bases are TGTGCCTGGAGTGTCGCAGGGAAGTATGGCTACACCTTC. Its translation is CAWSVAGKYGYTF.

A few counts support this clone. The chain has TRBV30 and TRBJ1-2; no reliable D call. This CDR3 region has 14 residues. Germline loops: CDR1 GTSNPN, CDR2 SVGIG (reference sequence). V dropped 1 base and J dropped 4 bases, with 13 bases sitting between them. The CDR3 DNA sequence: TGTGCCTGGAGTGAGAGAAGACCTAGCTATGGCTACACCTTC. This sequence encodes CAWSERRPSYGYTF.

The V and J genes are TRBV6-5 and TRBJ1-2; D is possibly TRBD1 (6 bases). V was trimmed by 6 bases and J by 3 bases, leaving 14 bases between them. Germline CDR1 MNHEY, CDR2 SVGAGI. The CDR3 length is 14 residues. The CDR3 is CASSPQGPHYGYTF. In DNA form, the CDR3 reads TGTGCCAGCAGCCCCCAGGGGCCCCACTATGGCTACACCTTC.

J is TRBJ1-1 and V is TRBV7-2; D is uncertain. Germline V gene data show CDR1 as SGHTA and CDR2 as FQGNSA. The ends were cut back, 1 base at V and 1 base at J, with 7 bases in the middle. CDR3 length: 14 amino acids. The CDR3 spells CASSLGGENTEAFF. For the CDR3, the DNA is TGTGCCAGCAGCTTAGGCGGGGAGAACACTGAAGCTTTCTTT.

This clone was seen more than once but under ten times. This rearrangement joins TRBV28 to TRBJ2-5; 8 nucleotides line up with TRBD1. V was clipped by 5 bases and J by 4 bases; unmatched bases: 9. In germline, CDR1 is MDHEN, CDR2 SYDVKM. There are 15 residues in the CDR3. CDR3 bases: TGTGCCAGCAGTCTTTACGTACAGGGGGGAGAGACCCAGTACTTC. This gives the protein CASSLYVQGGETQYF.

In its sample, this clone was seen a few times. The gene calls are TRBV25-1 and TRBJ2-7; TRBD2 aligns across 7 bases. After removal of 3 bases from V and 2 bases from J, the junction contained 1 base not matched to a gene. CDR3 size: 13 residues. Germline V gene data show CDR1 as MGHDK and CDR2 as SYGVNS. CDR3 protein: CASSDGGAYEQYF. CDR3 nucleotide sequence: TGTGCCAGCAGTGATGGGGGGGCCTACGAGCAGTACTTC.

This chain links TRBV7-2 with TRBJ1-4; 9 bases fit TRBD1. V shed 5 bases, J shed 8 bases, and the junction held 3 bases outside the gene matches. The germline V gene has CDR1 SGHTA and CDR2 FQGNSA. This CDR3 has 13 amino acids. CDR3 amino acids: CASSVTGGEKLFF. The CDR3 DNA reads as TGTGCCAGCAGCGTGACAGGGGGGGAAAAACTGTTTTTT. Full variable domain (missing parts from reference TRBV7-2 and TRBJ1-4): GAGVSQSPSNKVTEKGKDVELRCDPISGHTALYWYRQSLGQGLEFLIYFQGNSAPDKSGLPSDRFSAERTGGSVSTLTIQRTQQEDSAVYLCASSVTGGEKLFFGSGTQLSVL.

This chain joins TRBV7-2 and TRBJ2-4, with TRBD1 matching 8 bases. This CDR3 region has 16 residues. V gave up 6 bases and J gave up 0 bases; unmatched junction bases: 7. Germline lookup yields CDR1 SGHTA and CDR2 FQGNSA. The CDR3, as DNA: TGTGCCAGCAGGACGACAGGGGCTTCAGCCAAAAACATTCAGTACTTC. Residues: CASRTTGASAKNIQYF.

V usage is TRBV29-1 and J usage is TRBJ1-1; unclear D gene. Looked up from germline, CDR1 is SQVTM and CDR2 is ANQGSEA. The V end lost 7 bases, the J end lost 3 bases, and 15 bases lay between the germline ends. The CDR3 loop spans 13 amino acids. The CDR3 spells CSGYGQWDTEAFF. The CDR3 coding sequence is TGCAGCGGCTATGGGCAGTGGGACACTGAAGCTTTCTTT.

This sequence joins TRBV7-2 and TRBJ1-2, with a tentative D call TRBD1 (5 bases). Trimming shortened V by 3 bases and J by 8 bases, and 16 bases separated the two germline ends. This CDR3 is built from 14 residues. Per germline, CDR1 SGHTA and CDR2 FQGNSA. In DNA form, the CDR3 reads TGTGCCAGCAGCTTGGGCGGGGGAGGAGAAGGCTACACCTTC. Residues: CASSLGGGGEGYTF. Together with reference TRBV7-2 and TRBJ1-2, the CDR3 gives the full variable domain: GAGVSQSPSNKVTEKGKDVELRCDPISGHTALYWYRQSLGQGLEFLIYFQGNSAPDKSGLPSDRFSAERTGGSVSTLTIQRTQQEDSAVYLCASSLGGGGEGYTFGSGTRLTVV.

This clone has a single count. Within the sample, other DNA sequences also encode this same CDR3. In nucleotides, the CDR3 is TGTGCCAGCAGTACCAGACAAGAGACCCAGTACTTC. Translation: CASSTRQETQYF. V and J are TRBV27 and TRBJ2-5; no clear D gene. The CDR3 is 12 amino acids. V was pared by 5 bases and J by 2 bases, with 6 bases between. Germline assignment: CDR1 MNHEY and CDR2 SMNVEV (reference sequence).

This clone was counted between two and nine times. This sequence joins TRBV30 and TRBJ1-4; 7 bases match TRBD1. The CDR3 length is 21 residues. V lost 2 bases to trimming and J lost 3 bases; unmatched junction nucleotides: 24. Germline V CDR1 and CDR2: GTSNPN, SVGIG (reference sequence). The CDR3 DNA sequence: TGTGCCTGGAGTCCCTTTCCTCCCGGGACAGTTATTGGTGGATCTAATGAAAAACTGTTTTTT. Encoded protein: CAWSPFPPGTVIGGSNEKLFF.

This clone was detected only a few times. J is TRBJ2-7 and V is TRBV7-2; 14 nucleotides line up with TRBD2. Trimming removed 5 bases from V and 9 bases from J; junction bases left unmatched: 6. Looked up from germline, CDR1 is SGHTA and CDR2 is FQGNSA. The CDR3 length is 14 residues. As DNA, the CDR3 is TGTGCCAGCAGCCCGGGACTAGCGGGAGTAGGGCAGTACTTC. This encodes CASSPGLAGVGQYF.

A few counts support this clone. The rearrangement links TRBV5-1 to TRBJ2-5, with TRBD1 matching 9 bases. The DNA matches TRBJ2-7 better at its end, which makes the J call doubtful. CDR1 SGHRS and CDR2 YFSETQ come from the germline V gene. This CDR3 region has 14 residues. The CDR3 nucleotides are TGCGCCAGCAGCTTGGGACAGGGGGCCTACGAGCAGTACTTC. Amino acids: CASSLGQGAYEQYF.